These 9 T cell receptor beta chains share one sample of origin, sequenced in a study of technical replicates of blood from a handful of donors. The repertoire was sequenced with immunoSEQ multiplex PCR; TCRdb's copy has only in-frame clones and lacks some. The sample records just under 100,000 clones, about 95% being singletons. The specimen was T cells isolated from PBMCs. Every receptor here comes from a human donor in good health.

This clone turned up a few times. This chain uses TRBV27 with TRBJ1-1; D possibly corresponds to TRBD1 (6 bases). Trimming took 5 bases from V and 4 from J, leaving 14 bases between them. The germline CDR1 and CDR2 sequences are MNHEY and SMNVEV (reference sequence). The CDR3 contains 14 residues. CDR3 DNA sequence: TGTGCCAGCAGTATCAACAGGGCGAGCACTGAAGCTTTCTTT. Amino acid sequence: CASSINRASTEAFF.

The chain links TRBV7-2 to TRBJ2-3; D ambiguous. V was shortened by 6 bases and J by 2 bases, with 12 bases between the two germline ends. The CDR3 spans 14 residues. The germline V gene encodes CDR1 SGHTA and CDR2 FQGNSA. DNA for the CDR3: TGTGCCAGCAGTTTCCTAGGCCCCACAGATACGCAGTATTTT. The encoded protein is CASSFLGPTDTQYF.

This clone came up once. This chain connects TRBV6-5 to TRBJ1-5, with D possibly TRBD1 on 6 matching bases. This CDR3 region has 13 residues. Germline V gives CDR1 MNHEY, CDR2 SVGAGI. Trimming stripped 5 bases from V and 4 bases from J, with 9 bases between. CDR3: CASSNTGNQPQHF. CDR3 coding DNA: TGTGCCAGCAGTAACACAGGGAATCAGCCCCAGCATTTT.

The chain links TRBV14 to TRBJ2-1; possible D gene TRBD2, 5 bases. The germline CDR1 and CDR2 sequences are SGHDN and FVKESK. This CDR3 is built from 15 residues. V was clipped by 4 bases and J by 0 bases, with 10 bases between them. As DNA, the CDR3 is TGTGCCAGCAGCCCCTATGAGGGCTCCTACAATGAGCAGTTCTTC. It codes for CASSPYEGSYNEQFF.

This chain joins TRBV4-1 and TRBJ2-7; D perhaps matches TRBD1 (6 bases). Trimming took 3 bases from V and 2 from J, leaving 17 bases between them. Germline loops: CDR1 MGHRA, CDR2 YSYEKL. CDR3 size: 16 residues. The CDR3, as DNA: TGCGCCAGCAGCCAGGGGGCCGGCCAGGGAGCCTACGAGCAGTACTTC. Amino acids: CASSQGAGQGAYEQYF.

The CDR3 protein is CASSDSTQGADGYTF. In DNA form, the CDR3 reads TGTGCCAGCAGTGACTCGACACAGGGGGCTGATGGCTACACCTTC. The chain carries TRBV6-4 and TRBJ1-2; 9 bases are a match to TRBD1. The CDR3 sequence is 15 residues long. The V gene's germline CDR1 is MRHNA and CDR2 SNTAGT. The V and J ends lost 0 bases and 6 bases, in that order; junction bases with no gene match: 5.

The table lists this clone with a few counts. The rearrangement links TRBV4-1 to TRBJ1-1; 8 positions agree with TRBD1. The CDR3 has 17 residues. CDR1 is MGHRA and CDR2 is YSYEKL in the germline V gene. V lost 3 bases, J lost 1 base, and 10 bases stayed unmatched. The CDR3 sequence: CASSHPPGGGWNTEAFF. Here the CDR3 DNA reads TGCGCCAGCAGCCATCCCCCAGGGGGCGGATGGAACACTGAAGCTTTCTTT.

This chain uses TRBV6-5 with TRBJ2-1, with 14 bases fitting TRBD2. Germline assignment: CDR1 MNHEY and CDR2 SVGAGI. Trimming took 2 bases from V and 16 from J; bases not matched to a gene: 10. The CDR3 loop spans 15 amino acids. The CDR3 DNA reads TGTGCCAGCAGTTACCTGACTAGCGGGGGGGCCATGCACTTCTTC. Translation gives CASSYLTSGGAMHFF.

Note on this clone: Additional DNA sequences in this sample encode the identical CDR3. V is TRBV9 and J is TRBJ1-3, with TRBD1 identical over 7 bases. This CDR3 contains 14 residues. Germline CDR1 and CDR2: SGDLS and YYNGEE. The ends lost 3 bases at V and 2 bases at J; junction bases unmatched: 2. The CDR3 DNA follows: TGTGCCAGCAGCGCTACAGGGGCTGGAAACACCATATATTTT. Translation: CASSATGAGNTIYF.